The next 7 T cell receptor beta chains were all read from a single sample in a study of blood T cell repertoires in COVID-19 (dated by TCRdb to 2020 to 2021). Libraries were made using the immunoSEQ multiplex PCR assay. In its TCRdb copy, this immuneACCESS table keeps in-frame sequences only and misses some clones. Where compared with another copy, unresolved V genes explain less than half of these, and the others have no known cause. In all, the sample holds about 130,000 clones, and 79% of those were seen once. Roughly 35% of the sample belongs to the ten largest clones. The source material was peripheral blood. Source of these receptors: a middle-aged man with active or convalescent COVID-19.

This clone has a handful of counts. The chain uses TRBV27 and TRBJ2-4, with TRBD2 as a possible D gene (6 bases). CDR1 is MNHEY, CDR2 SMNVEV, per germline (reference sequence). Trimming removed 5 bases from V and 8 bases from J, with 19 bases in between. The length of the CDR3 is 15 residues. The CDR3 protein is CASSLYGGIADIQYF. Here the CDR3 DNA reads TGTGCCAGCAGTCTATATGGGGGGATAGCAGACATTCAGTACTTC.

This clone has a handful of counts. This chain uses TRBV30 with TRBJ1-6, with 9 bases matching TRBD1. This CDR3 comprises 18 residues. Trimming removed 3 bases from V and 2 bases from J; junction bases left unmatched: 11. Germline lookup yields CDR1 GTSNPN and CDR2 SVGIG (reference sequence). The CDR3 region has the DNA TGTGCCTGGAGCCCACCCACAGGGGGCGCGCCCTATAATTCACCCCTCCACTTT. This codes for CAWSPPTGGAPYNSPLHF.

V usage is TRBV5-4 and J usage is TRBJ2-5; no definite D call. This CDR3 is built from 12 residues. V was clipped by 4 bases and J by 5 bases, with 9 bases between them. Germline loops: CDR1 SGHNT, CDR2 YYREEE (reference sequence). CDR3 amino acids: CASSRDVETQYF. CDR3 nucleotides: TGTGCCAGCAGCCGAGATGTGGAGACCCAGTACTTC.

The V gene is TRBV24-1, the J gene TRBJ2-1; D might be TRBD2 (5 bases). The V end lost 3 bases, the J end lost 4 bases, and 15 bases lay between the germline ends. This CDR3 contains 16 residues. CDR1 KGHDR and CDR2 SFDVKD come from the germline V gene. CDR3 residues: CATSDPDSPPYNEQFF. The CDR3 DNA reads as TGTGCCACCAGTGATCCGGACTCCCCCCCTTACAATGAGCAGTTCTTC.

This clone showed up just once. The CDR3 sequence: CASSLVLQGKGNEQYF. CDR3 in DNA: TGTGCCAGCAGCTTAGTTCTACAGGGAAAGGGAAACGAGCAGTACTTC. This rearrangement joins TRBV11-3 to TRBJ2-7, with a possible D match to TRBD1 (6 bases). The V gene lost 1 base and the J gene lost 5 bases, with 18 bases spanning the gap. CDR3 size: 16 residues. Germline V gene sequence: CDR1 SGHNT, CDR2 YENEEA.

The chain recombines TRBV5-6 with TRBJ1-5; 12 bases map to TRBD1. The CDR3 has 16 residues. With V trimmed by 3 bases and J by 10 bases, 11 bases remained unmatched. Germline V lookup: CDR1 SGHDT, CDR2 YYEEEE. The CDR3 DNA follows: TGTGCCAGCAGCTCCTCCGGGACAGGGGGCTGGGAACCCCAGCATTTT. Its protein product is CASSSSGTGGWEPQHF. The complete variable domain, with remaining parts taken from reference TRBV5-6 and TRBJ1-5, reads DAGVTQSPTHLIKTRGQQVTLRCSPKSGHDTVSWYQQALGQGPQFIFQYYEEEERQRGNFPDRFSGHQFPNYSSELNVNALLLGDSALYLCASSSSGTGGWEPQHFGDGTRLSIL.

This chain connects TRBV11-2 to TRBJ2-7, with TRBD2 matching 9 bases. The V and J ends lost 2 bases and 7 bases, in that order; junction bases with no gene match: 9. This CDR3 has 15 amino acids. The V gene's germline CDR1 is SGHAT and CDR2 FQNNGV. CDR3 sequence reads: CASSLRAGGLSEQYF. The DNA of the CDR3 is TGTGCCAGCAGCTTACGCGCGGGGGGGCTAAGTGAGCAGTACTTC.